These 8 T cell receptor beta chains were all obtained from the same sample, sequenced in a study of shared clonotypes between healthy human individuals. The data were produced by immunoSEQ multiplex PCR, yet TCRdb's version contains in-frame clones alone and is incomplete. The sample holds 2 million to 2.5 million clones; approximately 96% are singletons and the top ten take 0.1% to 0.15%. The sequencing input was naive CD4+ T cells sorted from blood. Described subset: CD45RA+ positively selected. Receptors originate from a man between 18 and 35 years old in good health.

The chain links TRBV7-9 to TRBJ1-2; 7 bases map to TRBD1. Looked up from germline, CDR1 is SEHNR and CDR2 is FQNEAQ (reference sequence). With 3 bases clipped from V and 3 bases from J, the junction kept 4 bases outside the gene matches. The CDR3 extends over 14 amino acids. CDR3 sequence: CASSFYQGDYGYTF. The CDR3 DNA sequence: TGTGCCAGCAGCTTTTATCAGGGGGACTATGGCTACACCTTC.

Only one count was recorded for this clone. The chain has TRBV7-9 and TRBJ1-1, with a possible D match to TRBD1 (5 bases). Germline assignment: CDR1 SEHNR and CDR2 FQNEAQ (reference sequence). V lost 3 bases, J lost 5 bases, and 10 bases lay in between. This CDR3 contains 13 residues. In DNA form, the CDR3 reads TGTGCCAGCAGCTTGGAGGGGTTGACTGAAGCTTTCTTT. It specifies CASSLEGLTEAFF. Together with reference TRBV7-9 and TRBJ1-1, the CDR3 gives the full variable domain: DTGVSQNPRHKITKRGQNVTFRCDPISEHNRLYWYRQTLGQGPEFLTYFQNEAQLEKSRLLSDRFSAERPKGSFSTLEIQRTEQGDSAMYLCASSLEGLTEAFFGQGTRLTVV.

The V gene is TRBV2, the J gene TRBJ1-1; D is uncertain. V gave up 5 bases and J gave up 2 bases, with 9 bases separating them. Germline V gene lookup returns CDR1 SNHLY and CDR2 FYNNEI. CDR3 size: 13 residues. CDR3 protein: CASSFDSNTEAFF. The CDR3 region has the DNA TGTGCCAGCAGTTTCGACTCCAACACTGAAGCTTTCTTT.

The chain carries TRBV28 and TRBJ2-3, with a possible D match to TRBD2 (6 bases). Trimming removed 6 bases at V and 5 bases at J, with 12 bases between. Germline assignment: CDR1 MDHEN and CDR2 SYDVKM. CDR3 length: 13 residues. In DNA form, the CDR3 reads TGTGCCAGCAGCGGCCTAGCGAGAGATACGCAGTATTTT. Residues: CASSGLARDTQYF.

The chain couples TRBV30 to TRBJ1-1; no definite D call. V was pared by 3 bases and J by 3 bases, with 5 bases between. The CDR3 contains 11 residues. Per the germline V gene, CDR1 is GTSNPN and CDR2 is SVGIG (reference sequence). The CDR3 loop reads CAWSMDTEAFF. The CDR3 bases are TGTGCCTGGAGCATGGACACTGAAGCTTTCTTT.

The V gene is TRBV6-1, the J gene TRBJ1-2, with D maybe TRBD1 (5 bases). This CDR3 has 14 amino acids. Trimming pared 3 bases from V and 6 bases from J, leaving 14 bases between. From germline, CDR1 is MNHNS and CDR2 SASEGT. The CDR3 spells CASSDRGVWNGYTF. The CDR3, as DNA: TGTGCCAGCAGTGACCGAGGGGTTTGGAATGGCTACACCTTC.

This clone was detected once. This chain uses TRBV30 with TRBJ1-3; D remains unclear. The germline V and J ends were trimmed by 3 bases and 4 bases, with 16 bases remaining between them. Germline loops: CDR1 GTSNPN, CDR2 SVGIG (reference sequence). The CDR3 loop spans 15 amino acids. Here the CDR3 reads CAWRTFFFLGNTIYF. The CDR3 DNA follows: TGTGCCTGGAGGACCTTTTTCTTCCTCGGAAACACCATATATTTT.

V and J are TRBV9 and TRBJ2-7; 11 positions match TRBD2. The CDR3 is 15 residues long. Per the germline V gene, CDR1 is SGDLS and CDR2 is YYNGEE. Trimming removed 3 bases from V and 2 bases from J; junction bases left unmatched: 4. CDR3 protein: CASSATSGGPYEQYF. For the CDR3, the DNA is TGTGCCAGCAGCGCTACTAGCGGGGGACCCTACGAGCAGTACTTC.